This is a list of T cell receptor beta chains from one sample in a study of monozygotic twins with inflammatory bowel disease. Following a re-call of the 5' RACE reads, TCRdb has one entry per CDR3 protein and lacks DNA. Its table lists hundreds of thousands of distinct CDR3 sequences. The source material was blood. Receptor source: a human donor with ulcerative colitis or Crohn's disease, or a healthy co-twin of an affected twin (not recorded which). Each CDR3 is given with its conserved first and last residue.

CDR3: CASSFEGPPYEQYF
J: TRBJ2-7
length: 14
V: TRBV7-9

CDR3: CASSEDLGVGIQYF
J: TRBJ2-4
length: 14
V: TRBV5-1

CDR3: CASSFEGTYGYTF
J: TRBJ1-2
length: 13
V: TRBV5-1

CDR3: CASSQGFESYNEQFF
J: TRBJ2-1
length: 15
V: TRBV5-1

CDR3: CASSYGRGDPGKTQYF
J: TRBJ2-5
length: 16
V: TRBV6-5

CDR3: CASSWGRNTEAFF
J: TRBJ1-1
length: 13
V: TRBV12-3/TRBV12-4

CDR3: CANQQGARAGTGELFF
J: TRBJ2-2
length: 16
V: TRBV2

CDR3: CASRAPGQNYGYTF
J: TRBJ1-2
length: 14
V: TRBV6-1

CDR3: CSARDQILGVNEQFF
J: TRBJ2-1
length: 15
V: TRBV20-1

CDR3: CASSYIEQGEQFF
J: TRBJ2-1
length: 13
V: TRBV6-6

CDR3: CASSLTRTNAETQYF
J: TRBJ2-5
length: 15
V: TRBV12-3/TRBV12-4

CDR3: CASSISGRDNQPQHF
J: TRBJ1-5
length: 15
V: TRBV27

CDR3: CASSQALVGQLQINSPLHF
J: TRBJ1-6
length: 19
V: TRBV4-3

CDR3: CSAGPGLADNEQFF
J: TRBJ2-1
length: 14
V: TRBV20-1

CDR3: CASSPPGGSETQYF
J: TRBJ2-5
length: 14
V: TRBV18

CDR3: CASSQVMAQPQHF
J: TRBJ1-5
length: 13
V: TRBV6-6

CDR3: CAAWGLGYNEQFF
J: TRBJ2-1
length: 13
V: TRBV6-5

CDR3: CASSMYQPSGSIPFVYEQYF
J: TRBJ2-7
length: 20
V: TRBV19

CDR3: CSVWGLGNEQFF
J: TRBJ2-1
length: 12
V: TRBV20-1

CDR3: CASSQGGFGTGISEQYF
J: TRBJ2-7
length: 17
V: TRBV3-1

CDR3: CATYSGGLYEQYF
J: TRBJ2-7
length: 13
V: TRBV6-2/TRBV6-3

CDR3: CASSYSDLSTDTQYF
J: TRBJ2-3
length: 15
V: TRBV6-5

CDR3: CASSLRTVGAVDAELFF
J: TRBJ2-2
length: 17
V: TRBV3-1

CDR3: CASSLDQGYTQYF
J: TRBJ2-3
length: 13
V: TRBV6-2/TRBV6-3

CDR3: CSARDLETSESTDTQYF
J: TRBJ2-3
length: 17
V: TRBV20-1

CDR3: CASSFVPTSTDTQYF
J: TRBJ2-3
length: 15
V: TRBV5-6

CDR3: CASSFIPPRSGANVLTF
J: TRBJ2-6
length: 17
V: TRBV5-1

CDR3: CASSQDRRGSTEAFF
J: TRBJ1-1
length: 15
V: TRBV3-1

CDR3: CASSQDQGLANVLTF
J: TRBJ2-6
length: 15
V: TRBV4-3

CDR3: CASSLSGTLVTEAFF
J: TRBJ1-1
length: 15
V: TRBV27

CDR3: CSARVIGNSYNEQFF
J: TRBJ2-1
length: 15
V: TRBV20-1

CDR3: CSEQEGQGGNIQYF
J: TRBJ2-4
length: 14
V: TRBV20-1

CDR3: CASSQDLGSGNTIYF
J: TRBJ1-3
length: 15
V: TRBV4-3

CDR3: CAWSRAIFAGEQYF
J: TRBJ2-7
length: 14
V: TRBV30

CDR3: CASAEGQGVYEQYF
J: TRBJ2-7
length: 14
V: TRBV19

CDR3: CASSLTTGDTQYF
J: TRBJ2-3
length: 13
V: TRBV7-3

CDR3: CASSQTGGRQPQHF
J: TRBJ1-5
length: 14
V: TRBV12-3/TRBV12-4

CDR3: CASSLRQGLRAYEQYF
J: TRBJ2-7
length: 16
V: TRBV28

CDR3: CASSLDLWPATNEKLFF
J: TRBJ1-4
length: 17
V: TRBV11-2

CDR3: CASSSRGHLASNQPQHF
J: TRBJ1-5
length: 17
V: TRBV5-6

CDR3: CASRDRGGGSDTQYF
J: TRBJ2-3
length: 15
V: TRBV7-2

CDR3: CASSREGVSYEQYF
J: TRBJ2-7
length: 14
V: TRBV7-2

CDR3: CASSFNGRSAETQYF
J: TRBJ2-5
length: 15
V: TRBV7-2

CDR3: CASLGERGGETQYF
J: TRBJ2-5
length: 14
V: TRBV28

CDR3: CASTQGYTQYF
J: TRBJ2-3
length: 11
V: TRBV28

CDR3: CASSKGVYYEQYF
J: TRBJ2-7
length: 13
V: TRBV12-3/TRBV12-4

CDR3: CAISEPGGADTQYF
J: TRBJ2-3
length: 14
V: TRBV10-3

CDR3: CASSLGIPPYGYTF
J: TRBJ1-2
length: 14
V: TRBV7-2

CDR3: CSIQARGRYEQYF
J: TRBJ2-7
length: 13
V: TRBV29-1

CDR3: CAISATGTGEQYF
J: TRBJ2-7
length: 13
V: TRBV10-3

CDR3: CATRDIYEQYF
J: TRBJ2-7
length: 11
V: TRBV28

CDR3: CSANPGAVQPQHF
J: TRBJ1-5
length: 13
V: TRBV20-1

CDR3: CASSGGRGPRETQYF
J: TRBJ2-5
length: 15
V: TRBV5-1